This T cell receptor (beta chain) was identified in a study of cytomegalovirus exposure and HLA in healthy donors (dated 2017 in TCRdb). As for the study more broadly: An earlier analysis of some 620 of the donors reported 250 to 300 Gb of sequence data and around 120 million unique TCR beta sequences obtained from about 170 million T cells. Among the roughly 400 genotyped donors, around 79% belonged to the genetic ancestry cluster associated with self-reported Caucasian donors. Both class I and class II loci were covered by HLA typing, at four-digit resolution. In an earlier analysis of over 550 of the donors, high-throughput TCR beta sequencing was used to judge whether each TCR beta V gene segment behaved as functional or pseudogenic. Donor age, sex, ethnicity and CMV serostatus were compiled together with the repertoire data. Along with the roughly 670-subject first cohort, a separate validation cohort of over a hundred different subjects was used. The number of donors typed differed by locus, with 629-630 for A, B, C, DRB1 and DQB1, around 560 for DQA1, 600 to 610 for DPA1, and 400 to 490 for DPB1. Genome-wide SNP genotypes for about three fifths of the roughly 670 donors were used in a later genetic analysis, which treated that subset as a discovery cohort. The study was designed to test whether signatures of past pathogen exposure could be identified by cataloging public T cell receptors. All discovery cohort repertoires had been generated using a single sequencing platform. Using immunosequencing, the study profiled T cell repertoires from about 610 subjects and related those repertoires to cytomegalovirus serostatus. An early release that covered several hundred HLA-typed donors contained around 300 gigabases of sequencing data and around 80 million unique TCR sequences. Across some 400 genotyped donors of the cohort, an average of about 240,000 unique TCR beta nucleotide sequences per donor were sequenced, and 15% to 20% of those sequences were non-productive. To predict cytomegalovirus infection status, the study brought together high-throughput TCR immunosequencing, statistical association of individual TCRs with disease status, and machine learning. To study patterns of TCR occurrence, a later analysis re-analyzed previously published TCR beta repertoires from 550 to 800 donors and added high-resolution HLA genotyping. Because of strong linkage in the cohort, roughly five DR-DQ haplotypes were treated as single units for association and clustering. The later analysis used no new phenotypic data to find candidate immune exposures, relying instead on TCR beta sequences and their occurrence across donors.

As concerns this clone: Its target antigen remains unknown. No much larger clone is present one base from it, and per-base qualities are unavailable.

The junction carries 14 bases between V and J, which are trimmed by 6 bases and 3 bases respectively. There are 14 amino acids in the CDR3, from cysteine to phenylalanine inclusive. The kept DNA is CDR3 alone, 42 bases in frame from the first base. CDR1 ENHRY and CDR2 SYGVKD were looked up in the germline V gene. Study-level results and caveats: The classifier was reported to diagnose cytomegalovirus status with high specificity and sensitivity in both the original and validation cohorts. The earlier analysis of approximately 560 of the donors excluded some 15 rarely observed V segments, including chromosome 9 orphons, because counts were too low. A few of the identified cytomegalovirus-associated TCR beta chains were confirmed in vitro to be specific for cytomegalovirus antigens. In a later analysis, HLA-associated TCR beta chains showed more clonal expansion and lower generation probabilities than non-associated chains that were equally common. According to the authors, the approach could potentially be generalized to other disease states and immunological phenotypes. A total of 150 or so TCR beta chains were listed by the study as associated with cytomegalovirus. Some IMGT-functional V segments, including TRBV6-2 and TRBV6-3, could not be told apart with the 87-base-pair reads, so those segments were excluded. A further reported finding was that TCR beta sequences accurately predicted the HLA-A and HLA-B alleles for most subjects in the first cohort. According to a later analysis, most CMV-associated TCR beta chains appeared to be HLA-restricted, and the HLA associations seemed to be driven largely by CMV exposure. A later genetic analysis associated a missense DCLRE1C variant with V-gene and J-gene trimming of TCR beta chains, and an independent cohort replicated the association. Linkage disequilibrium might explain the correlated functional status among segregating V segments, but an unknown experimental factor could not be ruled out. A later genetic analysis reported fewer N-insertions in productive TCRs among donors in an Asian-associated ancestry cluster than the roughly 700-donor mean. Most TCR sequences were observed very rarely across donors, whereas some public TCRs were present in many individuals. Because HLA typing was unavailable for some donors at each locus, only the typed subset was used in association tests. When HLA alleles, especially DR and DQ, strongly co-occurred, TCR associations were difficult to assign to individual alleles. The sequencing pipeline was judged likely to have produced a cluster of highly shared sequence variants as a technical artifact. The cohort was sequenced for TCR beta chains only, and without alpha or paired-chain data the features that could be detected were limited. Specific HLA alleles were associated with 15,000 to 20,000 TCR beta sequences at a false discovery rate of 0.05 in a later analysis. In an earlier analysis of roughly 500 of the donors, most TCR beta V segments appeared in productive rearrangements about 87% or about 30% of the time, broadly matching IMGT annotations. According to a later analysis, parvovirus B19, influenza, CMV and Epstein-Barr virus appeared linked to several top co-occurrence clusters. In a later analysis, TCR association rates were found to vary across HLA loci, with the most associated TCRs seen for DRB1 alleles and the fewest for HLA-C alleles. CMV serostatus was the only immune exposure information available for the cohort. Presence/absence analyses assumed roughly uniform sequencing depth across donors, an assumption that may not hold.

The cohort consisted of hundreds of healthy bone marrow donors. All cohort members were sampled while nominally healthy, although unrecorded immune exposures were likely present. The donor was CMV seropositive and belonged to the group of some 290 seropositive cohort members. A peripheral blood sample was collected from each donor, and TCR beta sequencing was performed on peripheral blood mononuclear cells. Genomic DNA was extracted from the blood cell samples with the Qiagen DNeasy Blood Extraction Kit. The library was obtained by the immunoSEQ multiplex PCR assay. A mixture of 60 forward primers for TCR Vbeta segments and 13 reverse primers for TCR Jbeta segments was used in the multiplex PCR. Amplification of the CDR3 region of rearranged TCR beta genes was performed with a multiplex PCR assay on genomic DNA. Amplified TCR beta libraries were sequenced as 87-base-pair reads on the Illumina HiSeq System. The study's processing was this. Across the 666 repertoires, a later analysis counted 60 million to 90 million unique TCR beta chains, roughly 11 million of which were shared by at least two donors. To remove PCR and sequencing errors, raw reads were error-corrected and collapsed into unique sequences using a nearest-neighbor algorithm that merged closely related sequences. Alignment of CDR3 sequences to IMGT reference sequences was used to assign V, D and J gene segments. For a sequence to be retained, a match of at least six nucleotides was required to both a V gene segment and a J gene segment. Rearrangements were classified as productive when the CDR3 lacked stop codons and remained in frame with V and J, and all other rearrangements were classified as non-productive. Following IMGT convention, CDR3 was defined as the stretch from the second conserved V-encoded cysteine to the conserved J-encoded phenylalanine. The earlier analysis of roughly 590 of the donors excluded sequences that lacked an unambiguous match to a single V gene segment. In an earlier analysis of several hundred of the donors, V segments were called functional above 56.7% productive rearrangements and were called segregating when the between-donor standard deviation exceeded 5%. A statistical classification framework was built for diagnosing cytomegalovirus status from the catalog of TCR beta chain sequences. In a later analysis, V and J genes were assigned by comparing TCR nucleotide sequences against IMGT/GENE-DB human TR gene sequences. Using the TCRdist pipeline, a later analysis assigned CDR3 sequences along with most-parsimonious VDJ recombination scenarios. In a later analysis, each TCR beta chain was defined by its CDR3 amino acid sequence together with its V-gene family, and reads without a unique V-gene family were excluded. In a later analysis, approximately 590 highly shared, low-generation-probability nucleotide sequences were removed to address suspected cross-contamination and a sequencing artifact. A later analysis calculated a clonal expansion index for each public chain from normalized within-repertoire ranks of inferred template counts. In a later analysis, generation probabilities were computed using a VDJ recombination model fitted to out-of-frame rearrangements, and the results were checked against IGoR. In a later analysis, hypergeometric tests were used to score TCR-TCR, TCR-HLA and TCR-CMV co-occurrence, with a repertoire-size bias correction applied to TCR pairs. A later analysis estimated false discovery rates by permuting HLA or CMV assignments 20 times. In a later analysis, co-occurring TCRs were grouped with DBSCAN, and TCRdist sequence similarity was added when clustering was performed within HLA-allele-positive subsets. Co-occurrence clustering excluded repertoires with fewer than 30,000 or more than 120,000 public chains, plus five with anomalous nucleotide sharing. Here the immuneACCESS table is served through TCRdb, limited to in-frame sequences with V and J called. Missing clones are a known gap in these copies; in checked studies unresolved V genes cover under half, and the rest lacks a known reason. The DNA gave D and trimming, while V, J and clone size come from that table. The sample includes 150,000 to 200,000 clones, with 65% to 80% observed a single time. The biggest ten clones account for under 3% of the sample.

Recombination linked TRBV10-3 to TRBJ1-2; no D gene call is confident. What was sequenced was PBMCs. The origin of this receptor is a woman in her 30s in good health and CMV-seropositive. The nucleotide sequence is TGTGCCATCAGGTCCCAAGGAGCCGACTATGGCTACACCTTC. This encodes CAIRSQGADYGYTF.